The following is a TCR beta chain sequence with its context. Its antigen remains unknown. Trimming cost V 3 bases and J 1 base, with 14 bases left between them. Germline loops: CDR1 LNHDA, CDR2 SQIVND (reference sequence). The CDR3 contains 16 residues. This sample stems from a study of stem cell transplantation in POMP-related autoinflammatory disease. At the level of the study: The study hypothesized thymoproteasome defects skew the TRB repertoire via impaired CD8+ selection. Overall study results and limits: In PRAID patients, the number of distinct TRB V-J gene pairings was restricted. A trend toward lower repertoire diversity and greater clonality appeared in every analyzed T-cell subset of PRAID patients.

Using immunoSEQ multiplex PCR, the repertoire was profiled, and TCRdb retains in-frame clones only, with some absent. The sample includes around 26,000 clones, more than 75% of them seen just once. PRAID featured prominent immunodeficiency. The chain joins TRBV19 to TRBJ2-3; D is uncertain. The sequence came from a human donor with POMP-related autoinflammation and immune dysregulation (PRAID). Sample: CD4+ T cells from PBMCs, taken before stem cell transplantation. CDR3 amino acids: CASSITGRQGTDTQYF. In DNA, the CDR3 is TGTGCCAGTAGTATCACCGGGCGTCAGGGCACAGATACGCAGTATTTT.